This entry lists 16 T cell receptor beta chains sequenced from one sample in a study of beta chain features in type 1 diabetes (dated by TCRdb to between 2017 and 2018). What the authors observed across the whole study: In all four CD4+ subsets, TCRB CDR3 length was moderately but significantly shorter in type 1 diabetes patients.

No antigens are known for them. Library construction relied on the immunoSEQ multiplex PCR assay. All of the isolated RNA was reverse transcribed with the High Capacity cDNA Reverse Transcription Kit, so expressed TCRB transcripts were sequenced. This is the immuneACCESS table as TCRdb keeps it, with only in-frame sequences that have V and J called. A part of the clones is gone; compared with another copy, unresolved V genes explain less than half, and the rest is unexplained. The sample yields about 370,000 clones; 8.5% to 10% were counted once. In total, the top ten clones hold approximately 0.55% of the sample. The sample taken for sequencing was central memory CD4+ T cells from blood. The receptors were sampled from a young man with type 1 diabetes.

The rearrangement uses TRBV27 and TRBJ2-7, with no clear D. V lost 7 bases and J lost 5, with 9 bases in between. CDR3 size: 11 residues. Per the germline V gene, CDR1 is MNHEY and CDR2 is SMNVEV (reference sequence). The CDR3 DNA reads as TGTGCCAGCACCCTTTACGACGAGCAGTACTTC. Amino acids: CASTLYDEQYF.

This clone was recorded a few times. This CDR3 reads CASSLITGGVDGYTF. In DNA form, the CDR3 reads TGTGCCAGCAGCTTAATAACAGGGGGCGTTGATGGCTACACCTTC. The chain recombines TRBV7-2 with TRBJ1-2, with TRBD1 matching over 9 bases. The CDR3 runs to 15 residues. V lost 2 bases and J lost 6; bases outside the gene matches: 7. Germline values: CDR1 SGHTA, CDR2 FQGNSA.

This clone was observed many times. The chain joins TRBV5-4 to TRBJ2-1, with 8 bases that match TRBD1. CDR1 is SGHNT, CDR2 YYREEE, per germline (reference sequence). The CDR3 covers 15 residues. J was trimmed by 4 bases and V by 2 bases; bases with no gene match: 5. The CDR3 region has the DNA TGTGCCAGCAGCTTCGGGACAGGCGTTTACAATGAGCAGTTCTTC. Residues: CASSFGTGVYNEQFF.

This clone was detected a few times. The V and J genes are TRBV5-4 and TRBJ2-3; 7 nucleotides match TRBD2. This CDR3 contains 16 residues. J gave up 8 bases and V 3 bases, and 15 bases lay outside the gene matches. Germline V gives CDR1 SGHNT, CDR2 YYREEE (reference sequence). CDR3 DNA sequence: TGTGCCAGCAGCTCCTTCCTGGCGGGAGCTCGGGGTACGCAGTATTTT. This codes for CASSSFLAGARGTQYF.

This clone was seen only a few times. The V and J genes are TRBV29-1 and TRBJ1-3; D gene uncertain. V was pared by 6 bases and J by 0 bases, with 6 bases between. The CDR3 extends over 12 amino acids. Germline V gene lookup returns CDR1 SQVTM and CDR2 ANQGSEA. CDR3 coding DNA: TGCAGCGTGAGTTACTCTGGAAACACCATATATTTT. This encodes CSVSYSGNTIYF.

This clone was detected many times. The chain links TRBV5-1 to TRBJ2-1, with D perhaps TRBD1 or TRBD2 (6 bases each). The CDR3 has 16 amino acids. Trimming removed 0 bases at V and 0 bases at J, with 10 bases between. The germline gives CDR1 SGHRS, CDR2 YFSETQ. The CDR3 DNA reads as TGCGCCAGCAGCTTGGCGGGGGCCAGCTCCTACAATGAGCAGTTCTTC. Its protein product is CASSLAGASSYNEQFF. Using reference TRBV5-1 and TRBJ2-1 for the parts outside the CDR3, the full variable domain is KAGVTQTPRYLIKTRGQQVTLSCSPISGHRSVSWYQQTPGQGLQFLFEYFSETQRNKGNFPGRFSGRQFSNSRSEMNVSTLELGDSALYLCASSLAGASSYNEQFFGPGTRLTVL.

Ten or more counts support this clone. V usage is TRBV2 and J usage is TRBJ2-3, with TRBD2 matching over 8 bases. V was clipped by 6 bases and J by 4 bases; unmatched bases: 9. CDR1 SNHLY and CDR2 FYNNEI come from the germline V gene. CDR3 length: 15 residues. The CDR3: CASRPSGSVADTQYF. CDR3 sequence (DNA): TGTGCCAGCAGGCCAAGCGGGAGCGTCGCAGATACGCAGTATTTT.

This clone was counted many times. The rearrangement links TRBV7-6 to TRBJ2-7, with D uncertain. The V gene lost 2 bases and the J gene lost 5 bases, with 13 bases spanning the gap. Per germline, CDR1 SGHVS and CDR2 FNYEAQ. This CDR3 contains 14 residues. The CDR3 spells CASSLWPTPNEQYF. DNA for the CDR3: TGTGCCAGCAGCTTATGGCCCACACCTAACGAGCAGTACTTC.

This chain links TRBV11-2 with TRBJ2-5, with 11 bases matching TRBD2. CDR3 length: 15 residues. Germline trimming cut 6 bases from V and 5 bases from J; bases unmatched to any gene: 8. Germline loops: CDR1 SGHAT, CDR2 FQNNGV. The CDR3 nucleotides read TGTGCCAGCAGGCTAGCGGGAGGAGGGTGGGAGACCCAGTACTTC. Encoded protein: CASRLAGGGWETQYF.

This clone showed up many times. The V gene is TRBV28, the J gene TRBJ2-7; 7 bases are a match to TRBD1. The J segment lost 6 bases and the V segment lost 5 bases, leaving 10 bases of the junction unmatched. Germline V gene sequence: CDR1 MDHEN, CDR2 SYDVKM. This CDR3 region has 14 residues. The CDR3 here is CASSPFGAGGEQYF. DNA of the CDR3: TGTGCCAGCAGTCCCTTCGGGGCAGGGGGCGAGCAGTACTTC. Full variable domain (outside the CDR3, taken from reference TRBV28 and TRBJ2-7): DVKVTQSSRYLVKRTGEKVFLECVQDMDHENMFWYRQDPGLGLRLIYFSYDVKMKEKGDIPEGYSVSREKKERFSLILESASTNQTSMYLCASSPFGAGGEQYFGPGTRLTVT.

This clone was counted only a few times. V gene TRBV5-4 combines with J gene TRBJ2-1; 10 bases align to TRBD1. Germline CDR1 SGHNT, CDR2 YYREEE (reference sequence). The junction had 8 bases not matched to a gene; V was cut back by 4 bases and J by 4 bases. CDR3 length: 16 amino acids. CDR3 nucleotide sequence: TGTGCCAGCAGCCTACGGACAGGGGGGGATTACAATGAGCAGTTCTTC. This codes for CASSLRTGGDYNEQFF.

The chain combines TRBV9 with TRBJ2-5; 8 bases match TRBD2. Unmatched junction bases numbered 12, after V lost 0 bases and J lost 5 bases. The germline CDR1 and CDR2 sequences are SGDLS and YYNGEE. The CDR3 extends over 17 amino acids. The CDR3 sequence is CASSVGGAGVRGETQYF. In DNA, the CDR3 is TGTGCCAGCAGCGTAGGGGGAGCGGGAGTACGGGGTGAGACCCAGTACTTC.

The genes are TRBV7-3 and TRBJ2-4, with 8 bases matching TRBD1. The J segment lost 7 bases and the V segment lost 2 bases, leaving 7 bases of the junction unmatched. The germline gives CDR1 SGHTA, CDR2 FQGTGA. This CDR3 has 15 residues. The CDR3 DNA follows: TGTGCCAGCAGCTTATCCCAGGGGGCCGGTAACATTCAGTACTTC. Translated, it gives CASSLSQGAGNIQYF. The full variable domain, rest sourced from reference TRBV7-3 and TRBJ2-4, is GAGVSQTPSNKVTEKGKYVELRCDPISGHTALYWYRQSLGQGPEFLIYFQGTGAADDSGLPNDRFFAVRPEGSVSTLKIQRTERGDSAVYLCASSLSQGAGNIQYFGAGTRLSVL.

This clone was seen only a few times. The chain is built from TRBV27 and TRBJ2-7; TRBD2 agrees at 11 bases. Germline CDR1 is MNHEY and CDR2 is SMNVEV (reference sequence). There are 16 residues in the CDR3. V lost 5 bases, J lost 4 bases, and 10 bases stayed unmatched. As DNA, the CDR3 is TGTGCCAGCAGTCCATTAGCGGGAGGGCAGTTGTACGAGCAGTACTTC. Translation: CASSPLAGGQLYEQYF.

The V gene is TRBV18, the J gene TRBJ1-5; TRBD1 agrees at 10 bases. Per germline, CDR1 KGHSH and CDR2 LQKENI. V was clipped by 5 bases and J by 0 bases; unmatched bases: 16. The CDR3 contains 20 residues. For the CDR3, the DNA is TGTGCCAGCTCAAGGAACCAACAAGGACAGGGGGGGAATAGCAATCAGCCCCAGCATTTT. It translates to CASSRNQQGQGGNSNQPQHF.

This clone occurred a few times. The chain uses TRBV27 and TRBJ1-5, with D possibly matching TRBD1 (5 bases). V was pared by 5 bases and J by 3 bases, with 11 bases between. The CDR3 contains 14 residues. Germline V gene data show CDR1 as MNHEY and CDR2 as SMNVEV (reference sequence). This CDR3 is CASSTRTSNQPQHF. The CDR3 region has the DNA TGTGCCAGCAGTACACGGACATCCAATCAGCCCCAGCATTTT.